This T cell receptor beta chain was found in a study of T cell responses to AZD1222 COVID-19 vaccine. Data came from immunoSEQ multiplex PCR; TCRdb stores just in-frame clones and leaves some out. Of tens of thousands of clones in the sample, 90% to 95% are singletons; the top ten hold 2.5% to 3.5%. Analyses pooled second doses at about 4 or about 12 weeks. The CDR3 has 17 residues. Germline lookup yields CDR1 SGHVS and CDR2 FQNEAQ. V shed 1 base, J shed 5 bases, and the junction held 11 bases outside the gene matches. Notes on this clone: Its antigen is undetermined.

Findings of the study overall: Baseline seropositives among AZD1222 recipients totaled only 5 to 7. Elevations in Spike-specific TCR breadth and depth followed administration of two AZD1222 doses. Donors were mostly white British, more females; clonal diversity possibly underestimated.

The input for sequencing was peripheral blood, taken 28 days after the second AZD1222 dose. The TCR was taken from an adult who received the AZD1222 COVID-19 vaccine. The V call is TRBV7-8, the J call TRBJ1-1, with 9 nucleotides matching TRBD1. In DNA form, the CDR3 reads TGTGCCAGCAGCTTAGAACGGGACAGGGTGAGGAGTACTGAAGCTTTCTTT. Protein sequence: CASSLERDRVRSTEAFF.